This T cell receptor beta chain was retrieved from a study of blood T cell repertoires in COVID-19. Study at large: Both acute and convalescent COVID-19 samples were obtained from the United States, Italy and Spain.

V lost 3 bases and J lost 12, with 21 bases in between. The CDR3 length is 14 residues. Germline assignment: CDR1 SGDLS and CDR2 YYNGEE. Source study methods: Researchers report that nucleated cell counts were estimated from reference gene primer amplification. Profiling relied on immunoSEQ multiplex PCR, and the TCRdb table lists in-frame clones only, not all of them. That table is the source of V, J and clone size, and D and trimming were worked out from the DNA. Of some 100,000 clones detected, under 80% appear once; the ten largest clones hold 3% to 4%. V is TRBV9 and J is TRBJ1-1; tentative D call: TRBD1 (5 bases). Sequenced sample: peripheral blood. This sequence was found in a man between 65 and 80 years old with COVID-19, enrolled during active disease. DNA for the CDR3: TGTGCCAGCAGCGGAATACCCAGCGGGGGTGTAACTTTCTTT. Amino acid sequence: CASSGIPSGGVTFF.